This TCR beta chain was observed in a study of post-analysis software for immune sequencing data. The overall study: Relapsing-remitting, secondary progressive and progressive-relapsing forms made up the multiple sclerosis disease courses. Study-wide results and limits: Four or five TRBV segments occurring more often in patients than controls included TRBV5-6, TRBV5-1 and TRBV20-1.

Germline CDR1 is SGHRS and CDR2 is YFSETQ. This CDR3 has 12 residues. Trimming cost V 7 bases and J 6 bases; bases outside gene matches: 7. Unique molecular identifiers featured in each of the TCR beta cDNA libraries. TCRdb itself ran the PCR reads through MiXCR, one entry per CDR3 protein. The data show roughly 800,000 distinct CDR3 sequences, approximately 50% seen once. Regarding this clonotype: What it binds is not known.

What was sequenced was blood. The clonotype originates from a girl between 5 and 17 years old with multiple sclerosis. This rearrangement joins TRBV5-1 to TRBJ2-7; TRBD2 matches 7 bases. CDR3 loop: CASGPLAGEQYF. The CDR3 DNA follows: TGCGCCAGCGGCCCTTTAGCGGGCGAGCAGTACTTC.